The clone carrying this T cell receptor beta chain occurred a few times. Antigen unknown. Trimming cost V 8 bases and J 5 bases, with 19 bases left between them. Germline values: CDR1 MNHNS, CDR2 SASEGT. The CDR3 has 14 amino acids. PCR was performed a second time for roughly 7 to 12 cycles using a sample-barcoded 5' primer and a J-beta primer mix. In TCRdb, the 5' RACE reads were re-called with MiXCR into one record per CDR3 protein. The table has 1.5 million to 2 million distinct CDR3 sequences, roughly 27% seen once; the top ten hold roughly 8%. PBMCs were isolated at a quantity of at least 6 million per sample. The total RNA that was extracted per sample amounted to at least 6 micrograms. This sample was included in a study of blood T cells in healthy people across ages. Study-wide results and caveats: Unsorted PBMC input precluded a conclusive naive versus antigen-experienced comparison. Donor CMV infection status was unknown, possibly confounding age-related changes in expanded clonotypes.

The chain carries TRBV6-1 and TRBJ2-7; the D gene is possibly TRBD2 (5 bases). The source of this sequence is a woman in her twenties or thirties in good health. Sequences were obtained from blood. This CDR3 reads CASQLTRGYNEQYF. In DNA, the CDR3 is TGTGCCAGCCAACTAACTCGGGGTTACAACGAGCAGTACTTC.